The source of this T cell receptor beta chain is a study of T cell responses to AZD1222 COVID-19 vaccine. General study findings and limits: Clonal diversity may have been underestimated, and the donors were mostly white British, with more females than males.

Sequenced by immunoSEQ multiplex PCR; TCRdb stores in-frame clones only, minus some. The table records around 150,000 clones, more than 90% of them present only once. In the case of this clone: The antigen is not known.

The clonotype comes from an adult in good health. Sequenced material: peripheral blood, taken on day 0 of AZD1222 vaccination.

In DNA form, the CDR3 reads TGTGCCAGCAGCGCTACAGGGGGCGGTAGGCCCCTCCACTTT. This sequence encodes CASSATGGGRPLHF. The chain uses TRBV5-5 and TRBJ1-6; the match to TRBD1 covers 9 bases. V lost 4 bases and J lost 13; bases outside the gene matches: 9. Germline CDR1 is SGHKS and CDR2 is YYEKEE (reference sequence). CDR3 length: 14 amino acids.